The sequence of this T cell receptor beta chain was determined in a study of cytomegalovirus exposure and HLA in healthy donors. Findings and caveats of the study: The authors later linked a missense DCLRE1C variant to TCR beta V- and J-gene trimming. Most observed TCR sequences were rare, whereas some public TCRs were detected in many donors. Cytomegalovirus association was assigned to some 160 TCR beta chains. Being productive about 90% or about 30% of the time was typical of most TCR beta V segments in an earlier analysis.

The PCR was carried out with 60 Vbeta primers and 13 Jbeta primers. Libraries were prepared by immunoSEQ multiplex PCR; TCRdb keeps only in-frame clonotypes and omits some of them. The table records about 110,000 clones, approximately 76% of them present only once. In germline, CDR1 is SGHKS, CDR2 YYEKEE (reference sequence). The V segment lost 4 bases and the J segment 7 bases; nucleotides outside the gene matches: 4. This CDR3 comprises 12 residues. For this clone: Its antigen is currently unknown.

The chain uses TRBV5-5 and TRBJ1-1, with 7 bases identical to TRBD1. The material sequenced was PBMCs. The TCR originated in a man younger than 30 in good health and CMV-seronegative. The CDR3: CASSPGTVEAFF. In DNA, the CDR3 is TGTGCCAGCAGCCCCGGGACAGTTGAAGCTTTCTTT.